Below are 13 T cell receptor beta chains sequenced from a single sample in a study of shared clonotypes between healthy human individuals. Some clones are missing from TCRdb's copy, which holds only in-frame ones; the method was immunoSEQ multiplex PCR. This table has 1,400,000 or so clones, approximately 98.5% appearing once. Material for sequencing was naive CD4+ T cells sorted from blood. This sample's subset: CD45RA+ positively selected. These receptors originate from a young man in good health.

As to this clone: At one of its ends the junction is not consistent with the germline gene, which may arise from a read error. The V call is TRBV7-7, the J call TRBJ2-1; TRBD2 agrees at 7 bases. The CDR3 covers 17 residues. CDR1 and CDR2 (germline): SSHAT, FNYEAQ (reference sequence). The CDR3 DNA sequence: TGTGCTAGCAGCTTAATAGGTGTGCGGGAGTCGGGGGATGAGCAGTTCTTC. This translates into CASSLIGVRESGDEQFF. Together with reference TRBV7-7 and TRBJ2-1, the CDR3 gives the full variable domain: GAGVSQSPRYKVTKRGQDVTLRCDPISSHATLYWYQQALGQGPEFLTYFNYEAQPDKSGLPSDRFSAERPEGSISTLTIQRTEQRDSAMYRCASSLIGVRESGDEQFFGPGTRLTVL.

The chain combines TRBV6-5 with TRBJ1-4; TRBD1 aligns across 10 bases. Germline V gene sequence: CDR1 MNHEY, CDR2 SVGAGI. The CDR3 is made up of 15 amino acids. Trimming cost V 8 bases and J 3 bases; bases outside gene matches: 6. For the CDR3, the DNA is TGTGCCAGCGCCGACAGGGGGCCCTCTAATGAAAAACTGTTTTTT. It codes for CASADRGPSNEKLFF.

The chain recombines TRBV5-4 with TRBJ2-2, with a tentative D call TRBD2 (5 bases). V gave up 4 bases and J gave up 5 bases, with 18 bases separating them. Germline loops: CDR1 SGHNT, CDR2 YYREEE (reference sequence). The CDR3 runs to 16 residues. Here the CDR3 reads CASSLDFRTHTGELFF. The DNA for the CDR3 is TGTGCCAGCAGCCTGGACTTCCGCACACATACCGGGGAGCTGTTTTTT.

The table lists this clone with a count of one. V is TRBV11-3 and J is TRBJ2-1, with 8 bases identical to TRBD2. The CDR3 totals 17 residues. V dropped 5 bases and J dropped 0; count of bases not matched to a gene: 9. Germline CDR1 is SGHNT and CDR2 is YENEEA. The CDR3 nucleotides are TGTGCCAGCAGCGGGGGTCGGGAGGGCTCCTCCTACAATGAGCAGTTCTTC. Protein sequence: CASSGGREGSSYNEQFF.

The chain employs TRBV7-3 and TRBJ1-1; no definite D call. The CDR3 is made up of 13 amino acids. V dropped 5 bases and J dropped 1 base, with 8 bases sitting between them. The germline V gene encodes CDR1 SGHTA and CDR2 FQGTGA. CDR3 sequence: CASSPTANTEAFF. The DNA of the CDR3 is TGTGCCAGCAGCCCGACTGCGAACACTGAAGCTTTCTTT.

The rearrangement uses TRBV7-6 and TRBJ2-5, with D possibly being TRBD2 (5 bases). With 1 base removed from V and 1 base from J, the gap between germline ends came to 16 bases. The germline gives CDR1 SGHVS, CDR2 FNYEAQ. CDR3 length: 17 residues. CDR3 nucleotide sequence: TGTGCCAGCAGCTTAGGCTCGCTAGCAGTTATCCAAGAGACCCAGTACTTC. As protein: CASSLGSLAVIQETQYF.

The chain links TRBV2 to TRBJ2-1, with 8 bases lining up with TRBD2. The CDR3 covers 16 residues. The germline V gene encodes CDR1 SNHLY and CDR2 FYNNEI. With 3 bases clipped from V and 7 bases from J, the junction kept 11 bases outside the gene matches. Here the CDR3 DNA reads TGTGCCAGCAGTGAGACGTTAAGCGGGAGTTGGAATGAGCAGTTCTTC. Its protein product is CASSETLSGSWNEQFF.

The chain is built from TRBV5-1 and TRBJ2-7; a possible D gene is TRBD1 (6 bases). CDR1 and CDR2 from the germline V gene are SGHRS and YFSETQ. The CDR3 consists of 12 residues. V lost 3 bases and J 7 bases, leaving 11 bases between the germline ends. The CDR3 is CASSSQGWEQYF. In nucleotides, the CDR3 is TGCGCCAGCAGCTCACAGGGTTGGGAGCAGTACTTC.

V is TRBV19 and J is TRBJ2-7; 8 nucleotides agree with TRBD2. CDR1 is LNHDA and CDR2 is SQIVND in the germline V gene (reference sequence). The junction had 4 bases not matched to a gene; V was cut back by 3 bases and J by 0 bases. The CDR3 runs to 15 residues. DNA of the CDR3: TGTGCCAGTAGTATTGGGACTAGGACCTCCTACGAGCAGTACTTC. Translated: CASSIGTRTSYEQYF.

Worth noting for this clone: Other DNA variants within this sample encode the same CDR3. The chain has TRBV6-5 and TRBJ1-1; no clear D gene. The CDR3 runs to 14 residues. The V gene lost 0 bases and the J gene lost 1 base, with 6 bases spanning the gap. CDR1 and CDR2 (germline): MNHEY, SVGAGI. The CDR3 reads CASSYSGENTEAFF. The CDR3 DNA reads TGTGCCAGCAGTTACTCTGGTGAGAACACTGAAGCTTTCTTT.

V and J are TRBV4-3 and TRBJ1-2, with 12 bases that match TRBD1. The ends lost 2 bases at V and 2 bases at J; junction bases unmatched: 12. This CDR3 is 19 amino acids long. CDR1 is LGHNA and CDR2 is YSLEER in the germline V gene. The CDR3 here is CASSQFAPGQGAKNYGYTF. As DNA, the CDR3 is TGCGCCAGCAGCCAATTTGCGCCGGGACAGGGGGCAAAGAACTATGGCTACACCTTC.

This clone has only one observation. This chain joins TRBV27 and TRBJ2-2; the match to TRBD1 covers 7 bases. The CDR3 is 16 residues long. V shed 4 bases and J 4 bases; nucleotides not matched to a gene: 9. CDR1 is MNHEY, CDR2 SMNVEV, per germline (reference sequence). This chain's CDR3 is CASSYETGHRTGELFF. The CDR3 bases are TGTGCCAGCAGTTACGAGACAGGGCACCGCACCGGGGAGCTGTTTTTT.

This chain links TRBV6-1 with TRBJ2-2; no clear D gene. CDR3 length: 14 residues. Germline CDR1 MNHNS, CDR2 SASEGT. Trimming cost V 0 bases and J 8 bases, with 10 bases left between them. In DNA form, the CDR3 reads TGTGCCAGCAGTGAAGCGACAAGTATGGGGGAGCTGTTTTTT. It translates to CASSEATSMGELFF.